This T cell receptor beta chain was obtained from a study of cytomegalovirus exposure and HLA in healthy donors (dated by TCRdb to about 2017). Turning to the overall study: According to an earlier analysis of a few hundred of the donors, 150 million to 200 million T cells yielded some 110 million unique TCR beta sequences and approximately 280 Gb of sequence data. About 280 gigabases of sequencing data and approximately 93 million unique TCR sequences were included in an early release covering several hundred HLA-typed donors. Of the roughly 390 genotyped donors, roughly 85% fell in the genetic ancestry cluster associated with self-reported Caucasian donors. The study aimed to test whether cataloging public T cell receptors could reveal signatures of past pathogen exposure. The study profiled the T cell repertoires of 500 to 800 subjects by immunosequencing and related them to cytomegalovirus serostatus. In addition to the first cohort of 666 subjects, a separate validation cohort of 120 different subjects was used. High-throughput TCR immunosequencing, statistical association of individual TCRs with disease status, and machine learning were combined to predict cytomegalovirus infection status. To study patterns of TCR occurrence, a later analysis re-analyzed previously published TCR beta repertoires from around 660 donors and added high-resolution HLA genotyping. Rather than drawing on any new phenotypic data, the later analysis identified candidate immune exposures from TCR beta sequences and the way those sequences occurred across donors. In an earlier analysis of several hundred of the donors, high-throughput TCR beta sequencing was used to judge whether each TCR beta V gene segment behaved as functional or pseudogenic. Donor age, sex, ethnicity and CMV serostatus were compiled alongside the repertoire data. In a later genetic analysis, genome-wide SNP genotypes for about three fifths of the roughly 670 donors were used, and that subset was treated as a discovery cohort. All discovery cohort repertoires had been generated on a single sequencing platform. HLA typing included class I and class II loci at four-digit resolution. The number of typed donors differed by locus: about 620-630 for A, B, C, DRB1 and DQB1; 500 to 550 for DQA1; approximately 610 for DPA1; and 450 to 480 for DPB1. Roughly five DR-DQ haplotypes were handled as single units for association and clustering, since linkage in the cohort was strong. Among 300 to 450 genotyped donors of the cohort, an average of around 240,000 unique TCR beta nucleotide sequences were sequenced per donor, around 18% of them non-productive. Study-wide conclusions, independent of this receptor: CMV serostatus was the only immune exposure information available for the cohort. Most TCR sequences were seen in very few donors, while some public TCRs were found in many individuals. In the study, approximately 160 TCR beta chains were listed as associated with cytomegalovirus. Because the 87-base-pair reads could not distinguish some IMGT-functional V segments, including TRBV6-2 and TRBV6-3, those segments were excluded. The authors suggested that the approach could potentially be extended to other disease states and immunological phenotypes. When HLA alleles, especially DR and DQ, strongly co-occurred, attributing TCR associations to individual alleles was difficult. A further reported finding was that TCR beta sequences accurately predicted the HLA-A and HLA-B alleles for most subjects in the first cohort. This cohort had only TCR beta chains sequenced, and the lack of alpha or paired-chain data limited which features could be detected. Correlated functional status among segregating V segments might be attributable to linkage disequilibrium, but an unknown experimental factor could not be ruled out. According to a later genetic analysis, donors in an Asian-associated ancestry cluster had fewer N-insertions in productive TCRs than the approximately 700-donor mean. A group of highly shared sequence variants was considered likely to be a technical artifact of the sequencing pipeline. Cytomegalovirus status was reported to be diagnosed by the classifier with high specificity and sensitivity in both the original and validation cohorts. Because HLA typing was missing for some donors at each locus, association tests included only the typed subset. The presence/absence analyses assumed that sequencing depth was roughly uniform across donors, and that assumption may not be true. In vitro tests confirmed that a few of the cytomegalovirus-associated TCR beta chains recognize cytomegalovirus antigens. Most CMV-associated TCR beta chains appeared to be HLA-restricted in a later analysis, and the HLA associations seemed to be driven largely by CMV exposure. Compared with equally common non-associated chains, HLA-associated TCR beta chains in a later analysis were more clonally expanded and had lower generation probabilities. In a later genetic analysis, a missense DCLRE1C variant was associated with V-gene and J-gene trimming of TCR beta chains, and the association was replicated in an independent cohort. A later analysis found that TCR association rates varied across HLA loci, with DRB1 alleles showing the most associated TCRs and HLA-C alleles the fewest. Specific HLA alleles were associated with 15,000 to 20,000 TCR beta sequences at a false discovery rate of 0.05 in a later analysis. According to a later analysis, parvovirus B19, influenza, CMV and Epstein-Barr virus appeared linked to several top co-occurrence clusters. In an earlier analysis of fewer than 750 of the donors, most TCR beta V segments were observed in productive rearrangements about 90% or about 30% of the time, broadly matching IMGT annotations. The earlier analysis of some 560 of the donors excluded 15 to 20 rarely observed V segments, including chromosome 9 orphons, because counts were too low.

In total, approximately 610 healthy bone marrow donors made up the cohort. At the time of sampling, all cohort members were nominally healthy, though unrecorded immune exposures were likely present. The donor was CMV seropositive and was included in the group of about 290 seropositive cohort members. Every donor gave a peripheral blood sample, and the peripheral blood mononuclear cells from that sample were used for TCR beta sequencing. The Qiagen DNeasy Blood Extraction Kit was used to extract genomic DNA from the blood cell samples. To prepare the library, the immunoSEQ multiplex PCR assay was applied. The multiplex PCR relied on a mix of 60 forward primers for TCR Vbeta segments and 13 reverse primers for TCR Jbeta segments. The CDR3 region of rearranged TCR beta genes was amplified from genomic DNA by a multiplex PCR assay. The Illumina HiSeq System was used to sequence the amplified TCR beta libraries as 87-base-pair reads. The authors processed their data as follows. A later analysis counted approximately 84 million unique TCR beta chains across the 650 to 700 repertoires, and 9.5 million to 11 million of these chains were shared by at least two donors. A nearest-neighbor algorithm error-corrected the raw reads and collapsed the reads into unique sequences, merging closely related sequences to remove PCR and sequencing errors. To assign V, D and J gene segments, CDR3 sequences were aligned to IMGT reference sequences. For a sequence to be retained, at least a six-nucleotide match to both a V gene segment and a J gene segment was required. A rearrangement counted as productive if the CDR3 had no stop codons and remained in frame with V and J, and every other rearrangement counted as non-productive. Following IMGT convention, CDR3 was defined as the stretch from the second conserved V-encoded cysteine up to the conserved J-encoded phenylalanine. Sequences without an unambiguous match to a single V gene segment were excluded from the earlier analysis of several hundred of the donors. An earlier analysis of 500 to 700 of the donors classified V segments as functional when productive rearrangements were above 56.7% and as segregating when the standard deviation between donors was above 5%. A statistical classification framework was built for diagnosing cytomegalovirus status from the catalog of TCR beta chain sequences. V and J gene assignment, in a later analysis, came from comparing TCR nucleotide sequences with IMGT/GENE-DB human TR gene sequences. A later analysis assigned CDR3 sequences and most-parsimonious VDJ recombination scenarios with the TCRdist pipeline. In a later analysis, every TCR beta chain was defined by the combination of its CDR3 amino acid sequence and its V-gene family, and reads without a unique V-gene family were dropped. As a way to deal with suspected cross-contamination and a sequencing artifact, a later analysis dropped 450 to 600 nucleotide sequences that were highly shared and had low generation probability. In a later analysis, a clonal expansion index for each public chain was calculated from normalized within-repertoire ranks of inferred template counts. In a later analysis, generation probabilities were computed with a VDJ recombination model fitted to out-of-frame rearrangements, and the resulting probabilities were checked against IGoR. In a later analysis, hypergeometric tests were used to score TCR-TCR, TCR-HLA and TCR-CMV co-occurrence, with a repertoire-size bias correction applied to TCR pairs. To estimate false discovery rates, a later analysis permuted the HLA or CMV assignments 20 times. In a later analysis, co-occurring TCRs were grouped using DBSCAN, with TCRdist sequence similarity added in when clustering inside HLA-allele-positive subsets. Repertoires with fewer than 30,000 or more than 120,000 public chains were left out of co-occurrence clustering, as were four to six repertoires with anomalous nucleotide sharing. The immuneACCESS repertoire file appears here via TCRdb, limited to in-frame rearrangements. These files lack a portion of the clones; in checked studies, under half of the deficit traces to unresolved V genes, and the cause of the others is not known. That table gives V, J and clone size, and the DNA gave D and trimming. For this sample the table gives over 90,000 clones, of which 65% to 85% were detected only once. The ten largest clones take up about 4.9% of the sample.

The CDR3 starts with the cysteine, ends with the phenylalanine, and has 12 residues. The DNA shown is the 36-base CDR3, in frame from base 1. Per the germline V gene, SNHLY is the CDR1 and FYNNEI is the CDR2. The V end loses 4 bases and the J end loses 3 bases, and a stretch of 6 bases separates them. On this clone itself: The antigen this receptor binds is unknown. One base away there is no much larger clone; base qualities are not given.

The chain couples TRBV2 to TRBJ1-1; no D gene call is confident. The sample consisted of PBMCs. The receptor was derived from a man aged 35 to 55 in good health and CMV-seropositive. For the CDR3, the sequence is CASSVFDTEAFF. The DNA sequence is TGTGCCAGCAGTGTTTTCGACACTGAAGCTTTCTTT.